This TCR beta chain was profiled in a study of shared clonotypes between healthy human individuals. About the research overall: Three CD4 naive, three CD4 memory, two CD8 naive and one CD8 memory plate were used per donor.

The CDR3 is 15 residues long. Between the trimmed V and J ends, which lost 5 bases and 2 bases, there was a span of 15 bases. CDR1 is PRHDT, CDR2 FYEKMQ, per germline (reference sequence). Whole-study findings and limits: When compared with the clonotypes that were shared by all four sorted-subset donors, the non-shared clonotypes turned out to have lower generation probabilities. Investigators expected sequencing depth to affect clonotype sharing among donors.

Cells designated naive CD8 were CD45RO-negative and were positively selected for CCR7, with terminally differentiated effector memory CD45RA+ cells excluded. Study donors comprised healthy, HIV-negative adults devoid of recent acute infection or vaccination. Generated by immunoSEQ multiplex PCR, the TCRdb table keeps only in-frame clones and is missing some. The sample consists of about 2 million clones, roughly 94% of them appearing once. With respect to this clone: What it binds is unknown.

This clonotype was obtained from a man aged 18 to 29 in good health. Sequenced input: naive CD8+ T cells sorted from blood. J is TRBJ2-5 and V is TRBV13; TRBD1 might be the D (6 bases). Written as DNA, the CDR3 is TGTGCCAGCAGCGCGCGAAGCGGACAGCAAGAGACCCAGTACTTC. Translation: CASSARSGQQETQYF.